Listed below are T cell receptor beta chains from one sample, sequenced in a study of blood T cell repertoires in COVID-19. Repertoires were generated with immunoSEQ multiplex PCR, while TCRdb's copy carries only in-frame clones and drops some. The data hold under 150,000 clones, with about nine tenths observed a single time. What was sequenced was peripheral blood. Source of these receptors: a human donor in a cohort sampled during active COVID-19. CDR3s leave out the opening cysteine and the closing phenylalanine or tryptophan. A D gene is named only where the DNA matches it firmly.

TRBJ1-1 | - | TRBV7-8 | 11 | ASSTHAGTEAF
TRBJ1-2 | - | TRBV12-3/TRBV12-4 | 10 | ASSSGRDGYT
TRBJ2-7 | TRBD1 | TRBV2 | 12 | ASSEDRGGVEQY
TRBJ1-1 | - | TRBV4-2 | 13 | ASSQGGVGDTEAF
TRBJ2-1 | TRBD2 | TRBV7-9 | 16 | ASSSSPLAGVVDDEQF
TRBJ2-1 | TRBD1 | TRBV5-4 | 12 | ASSLGQGGGEQF
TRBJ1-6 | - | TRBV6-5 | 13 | ASSSDSLGNSPLH
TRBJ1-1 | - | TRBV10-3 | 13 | AISDNEGWNTEAF
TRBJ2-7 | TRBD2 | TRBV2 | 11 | ASRRTRSYEQY
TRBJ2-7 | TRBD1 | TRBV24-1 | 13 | ATSSPGTGHYEQY
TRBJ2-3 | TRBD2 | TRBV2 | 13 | ASSEGLAGSDTQY
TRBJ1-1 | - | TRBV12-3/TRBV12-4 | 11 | ASSFGSLKRAF
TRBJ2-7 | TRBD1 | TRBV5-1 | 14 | ASSLGNAGTGGEQY
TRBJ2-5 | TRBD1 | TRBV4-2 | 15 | ASSQDIGGQGAETQY
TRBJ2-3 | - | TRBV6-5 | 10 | ASEASTDTQY
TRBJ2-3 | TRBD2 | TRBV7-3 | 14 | ASSPLAGGQRDTQY
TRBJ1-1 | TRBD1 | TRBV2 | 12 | ASTLTGANTEAF
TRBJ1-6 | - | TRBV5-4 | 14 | ASSSGLSSYNSPLH
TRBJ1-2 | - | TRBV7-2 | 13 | ASSLTRVANYGYT
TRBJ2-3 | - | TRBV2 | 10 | ASSETPMGQY
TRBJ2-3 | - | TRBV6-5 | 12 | ASSYSGSPDTQY
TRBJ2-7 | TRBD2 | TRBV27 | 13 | ASSPASGGIYEQY
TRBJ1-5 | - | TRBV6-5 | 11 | ASSPTYYQPQH
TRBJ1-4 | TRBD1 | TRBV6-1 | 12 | ASSEHRGLEKLF
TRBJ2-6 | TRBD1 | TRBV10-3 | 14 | AISGTGGSGANVLT
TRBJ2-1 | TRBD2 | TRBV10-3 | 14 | AIKPLSGGSYNEQF
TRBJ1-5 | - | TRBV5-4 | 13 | ASSLGGQTNQPQH
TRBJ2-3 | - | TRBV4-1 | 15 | ASSQSTGGPPTDTQY
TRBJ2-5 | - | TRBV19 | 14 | ATSLYIATGLETQY
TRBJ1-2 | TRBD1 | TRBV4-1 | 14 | ASSQAQGALNYGYT
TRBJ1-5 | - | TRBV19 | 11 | ASSRGGYQPQH
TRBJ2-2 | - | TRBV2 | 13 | ASRERGARTGELF
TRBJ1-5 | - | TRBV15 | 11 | ATSRDNDQPQH
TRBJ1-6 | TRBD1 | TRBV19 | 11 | ASGTGTIIPLH
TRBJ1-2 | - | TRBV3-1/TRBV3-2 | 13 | ASSQDPRASYGYT